Below, 10 T cell receptor beta chains from the same sample are listed, as sequenced in a study of CD8 T cells in ankylosing spondylitis. TCRdb reanalysed the 5' RACE reads using MiXCR and keeps one entry per CDR3 protein. The sample has approximately 220,000 distinct CDR3 sequences, roughly a tenth seen once; the top ten hold roughly a fifth. Material for sequencing was blood, either unsorted or a sorted T cell fraction (not recorded which). These receptors came from a male donor with ankylosing spondylitis or in good health (not recorded which).

This clonotype was counted between two and nine times. V gene TRBV2 combines with J gene TRBJ2-7; tentatively, D is TRBD1 (5 bases). From germline, CDR1 is SNHLY and CDR2 FYNNEI. V was cut by 7 bases and J by 0 bases, with 10 bases left in between. The CDR3 is 13 residues long. The DNA for the CDR3 is TGTGCCAGCAAAGACAGAAGCTCCTACGAGCAGTACTTC. It translates to CASKDRSSYEQYF.

In its sample, this clonotype was seen many times. The rearrangement links TRBV3-1 to TRBJ1-6, with 9 bases lining up with TRBD1. After removal of 4 bases from V and 6 bases from J, the junction contained 4 bases not matched to a gene. CDR1 and CDR2 from the germline V gene are LGHDT and YNNKEL (reference sequence). The CDR3 covers 15 residues. The DNA for the CDR3 is TGTGCCAGCAGCCCCGAGGACAGGGGTAATTCACCCCTCCACTTT. Its translation is CASSPEDRGNSPLHF.

The V gene is TRBV20-1, the J gene TRBJ1-1; no definite D call. With 4 bases removed from V and 4 bases from J, the gap between germline ends came to 7 bases. The CDR3 runs to 11 residues. Germline V gene data show CDR1 as DFQATT and CDR2 as SNEGSKA (reference sequence). CDR3 protein: CSATLTTEAFF. The CDR3 region has the DNA TGCAGTGCTACCTTAACCACTGAAGCTTTCTTT.

This clonotype came up many times. The chain joins TRBV20-1 to TRBJ2-5; D is uncertain. V was pared by 6 bases and J by 7 bases, with 12 bases between. Per germline, CDR1 DFQATT and CDR2 SNEGSKA (reference sequence). This CDR3 comprises 11 residues. CDR3 nucleotides: TGCAGTGCGGGCGGAGATTGGACCCAGTACTTC. This gives the protein CSAGGDWTQYF.

This clonotype has a count of ten or more. The chain links TRBV5-1 to TRBJ2-5; 8 positions agree with TRBD1. The CDR3 sequence is 15 residues long. The germline V gene encodes CDR1 SGHRS and CDR2 YFSETQ. V lost 3 bases and J lost 3; bases outside the gene matches: 7. In DNA, the CDR3 is TGCGCCAGCAGCTGGACAGGGAACCGAGAAGAGACCCAGTACTTC. This sequence encodes CASSWTGNREETQYF. Full variable domain (remainder filled in from reference TRBV5-1 and TRBJ2-5): KAGVTQTPRYLIKTRGQQVTLSCSPISGHRSVSWYQQTPGQGLQFLFEYFSETQRNKGNFPGRFSGRQFSNSRSEMNVSTLELGDSALYLCASSWTGNREETQYFGPGTRLLVL.

This clonotype appeared many times. The V gene is TRBV20-1, the J gene TRBJ2-7, with unresolved D. The V and J ends lost 4 bases and 2 bases respectively, with 15 bases between them. Per germline, CDR1 DFQATT and CDR2 SNEGSKA (reference sequence). The CDR3 is 14 residues long. CDR3 in amino acids: CSAKVSAPTYEQYF. The CDR3 DNA reads TGCAGTGCTAAAGTCTCTGCTCCTACCTACGAGCAGTACTTC.

This clonotype has a count of ten or more. The rearrangement links TRBV7-6 to TRBJ2-3; 13 nucleotides align to TRBD2. J lost 4 bases, V lost 5 bases, and 12 bases had no gene match. Germline CDR1 reads SGHVS; CDR2 reads FNYEAQ. The CDR3 extends over 18 amino acids. The CDR3 DNA sequence: TGTGCCAGCAGCCAAGGACTAGCGGGGGCTCCGGTCCCAGATACGCAGTATTTT. It is translated as CASSQGLAGAPVPDTQYF.

This clonotype has a handful of counts. This chain's CDR3 is CASSQVVGPGGPGELFF. In DNA, the CDR3 is TGTGCCAGCAGCCAAGTAGTGGGCCCAGGAGGTCCCGGGGAGCTGTTTTTT. The chain joins TRBV3-1 to TRBJ2-2, with D tentatively TRBD2 (5 bases). The germline gives CDR1 LGHDT, CDR2 YNNKEL (reference sequence). Between the trimmed V and J ends, which lost 1 base and 6 bases, there was a span of 18 bases. The CDR3 loop spans 17 amino acids.

The sample holds a few counts of this clonotype. Its ends do not fully match the called genes, so a read error is possible. The rearrangement uses TRBV5-1 and TRBJ1-1; D perhaps matches TRBD1 (5 bases). There are 16 residues in the CDR3. Germline CDR1 reads SGHRS; CDR2 reads YFSETQ. CDR3 region: CASTLGGTSGNTEAFF. CDR3 sequence (DNA): TGCGCCAGCACCTTGGGAGGGACCTCGGGGAACACTGAAGCTTTCTTT. The full variable domain, with the rest looked up from reference TRBV5-1 and TRBJ1-1, is KAGVTQTPRYLIKTRGQQVTLSCSPISGHRSVSWYQQTPGQGLQFLFEYFSETQRNKGNFPGRFSGRQFSNSRSEMNVSTLELGDSALYLCASTLGGTSGNTEAFFGQGTRLTVV.

The V call is TRBV7-2, the J call TRBJ2-7; 7 bases map to TRBD1. V was clipped by 4 bases and J by 6 bases; unmatched bases: 6. There are 13 residues in the CDR3. From germline, CDR1 is SGHTA and CDR2 FQGNSA. CDR3 in DNA: TGTGCCAGCAGCTATGGGACAGCCCGCGAGCAGTACTTC. Translated: CASSYGTAREQYF.